The source of this T cell receptor (beta chain) is a study of T cell changes during pregnancy in multiple sclerosis. Losses at the gene ends were 3 bases for V and 8 bases for J; bases not matched to a gene: 14. The V gene's germline CDR1 is LGHNT and CDR2 FRNRAP. CDR3 size: 17 residues. The table came from immunoSEQ multiplex PCR; TCRdb's copy has only in-frame clones and leaves some out. The sample carries 35,000 to 40,000 clones, more than 85% recorded once. The sequence came from a female donor with multiple sclerosis, enrolled in a pregnancy study. V usage is TRBV12-5 and J usage is TRBJ2-1, with 9 bases aligning to TRBD2. Specimen: CD8+ T cells from peripheral blood mononuclear cells, collected in the third trimester of pregnancy. The CDR3 protein is CASGFPTVREGFDEQFF. CDR3 nucleotides: TGTGCTAGTGGTTTCCCCACGGTGCGGGAGGGCTTCGATGAGCAGTTCTTC. The entire variable domain, with the rest obtained from reference TRBV12-5 and TRBJ2-1, is as follows: DARVTQTPRHKVTEMGQEVTMRCQPILGHNTVFWYRQTMMQGLELLAYFRNRAPLDDSGMPKDRFSAEMPDATLATLKIQPSEPRDSAVYFCASGFPTVREGFDEQFFGPGTRLTVL.